What follows are 25 T cell receptor beta chains derived from one specimen sequenced in a study of CD8 T cells in Susac syndrome. RNA in amounts of roughly 0.45 to 1 ug was reverse transcribed with random hexamers. One entry per CDR3 protein results from TCRdb running MiXCR on the immunoSEQ multiplex PCR reads. The sample records about 120,000 distinct CDR3 sequences, over 90% being singletons. The source material was CD4+ T cells from PBMCs. Receptors were obtained from a human donor in good health.

The V call is TRBV19, the J call TRBJ1-5; 7 nucleotides agree with TRBD1. J gave up 3 bases and V 6 bases, and 5 bases lay outside the gene matches. Germline-derived CDR1 and CDR2 are LNHDA and SQIVND (reference sequence). The CDR3 covers 14 residues. The CDR3 protein is CASSPTGLNQPQHF. The DNA of the CDR3 is TGTGCCAGTAGCCCGACAGGGCTCAATCAGCCCCAGCATTTT.

DNA for the CDR3: TGCAGCGTTGCACAGGGGTACGGGAACACTGAAGCTTTCTTT. Translation: CSVAQGYGNTEAFF. The rearrangement links TRBV29-1 to TRBJ1-1; the match to TRBD1 covers 7 bases. Trimming removed 4 bases from V and 1 base from J; junction bases left unmatched: 6. The CDR3 sequence is 14 residues long. Germline CDR1 and CDR2: SQVTM and ANQGSEA.

J is TRBJ1-1 and V is TRBV5-1; D is uncertain. The V and J ends lost 8 bases and 0 bases respectively, with 8 bases between them. The CDR3 runs to 12 residues. CDR1 SGHRS and CDR2 YFSETQ come from the germline V gene. The CDR3 sequence: CASLKVNTEAFF. The CDR3 DNA follows: TGCGCCAGTTTGAAGGTGAACACTGAAGCTTTCTTT. Full variable domain (rest looked up from reference TRBV5-1 and TRBJ1-1): KAGVTQTPRYLIKTRGQQVTLSCSPISGHRSVSWYQQTPGQGLQFLFEYFSETQRNKGNFPGRFSGRQFSNSRSEMNVSTLELGDSALYLCASLKVNTEAFFGQGTRLTVV.

This chain connects TRBV6-5 to TRBJ2-2, with D unclear. V lost 5 bases and J 1 base, leaving 5 bases between the germline ends. CDR3 size: 13 residues. In germline, CDR1 is MNHEY, CDR2 SVGAGI. CDR3 amino acids: CASSEVNTGELFF. The CDR3 nucleotides read TGTGCCAGCAGTGAGGTGAACACCGGGGAGCTGTTTTTT.

The V call is TRBV7-9, the J call TRBJ2-1; 14 nucleotides align to TRBD2. The trim removed 5 bases at V and 8 bases at J, leaving 8 bases unmatched. CDR3 length: 16 amino acids. Germline lookup yields CDR1 SEHNR and CDR2 FQNEAQ (reference sequence). DNA of the CDR3: TGTGCCAGCAGCCCTAGGACTAGCGGGAGGTCGGATGAGCAGTTCTTC. Protein sequence: CASSPRTSGRSDEQFF. Variable domain in full (rest from reference TRBV7-9 and TRBJ2-1): DTGVSQNPRHKITKRGQNVTFRCDPISEHNRLYWYRQTLGQGPEFLTYFQNEAQLEKSRLLSDRFSAERPKGSFSTLEIQRTEQGDSAMYLCASSPRTSGRSDEQFFGPGTRLTVL.

V is TRBV7-8 and J is TRBJ1-4; unclear D gene. Germline CDR1 and CDR2: SGHVS and FQNEAQ. Trimming took off 0 bases at V and 6 bases at J, with 17 bases between the two ends. CDR3 size: 17 residues. The CDR3 is CASSLASRLGRDEKLFF. CDR3 DNA: TGTGCCAGCAGCTTAGCCAGTAGGCTCGGACGGGATGAAAAACTGTTTTTT. The whole variable domain, filled in from reference TRBV7-8 and TRBJ1-4, reads GAGVSQSPRYKVAKRGQDVALRCDPISGHVSLFWYQQALGQGPEFLTYFQNEAQLDKSGLPSDRFFAERPEGSVSTLKIQRTQQEDSAVYLCASSLASRLGRDEKLFFGSGTQLSVL.

This sequence joins TRBV18 and TRBJ2-3; D might be TRBD1 (5 bases). Trimming took off 8 bases at V and 0 bases at J, with 9 bases between the two ends. Germline CDR1 KGHSH, CDR2 LQKENI. There are 13 residues in the CDR3. DNA of the CDR3: TGTGCCAGCCAGGGCCCTAGCACAGATACGCAGTATTTT. As protein: CASQGPSTDTQYF.

The chain uses TRBV30 and TRBJ1-5; D uncertain. CDR3 length: 11 amino acids. From germline, CDR1 is GTSNPN and CDR2 SVGIG (reference sequence). V was trimmed by 0 bases and J by 10 bases, leaving 7 bases between them. CDR3 nucleotide sequence: TGTGCCTGGAGTGTAAGAGGACCCCAGCATTTT. Translating it yields CAWSVRGPQHF.

Comments on this clonotype: The DNA is left out, because the CDR3 cannot be placed on it with certainty; the CDR3 is given as TCRdb lists it. The chain uses TRBV20-1 and TRBJ2-5; TRBD1, the D gene given by the table, was not confirmed from the DNA. Termini included, the CDR3 measures 21 amino acids. From germline, CDR1 is DFQATT and CDR2 SNEGSKA (reference sequence). The CDR3 sequence is CSARSGRFQETQYFPSETQYF.

The chain joins TRBV20-1 to TRBJ2-1; D might be TRBD1 (6 bases). CDR3 length: 16 residues. Germline assignment: CDR1 DFQATT and CDR2 SNEGSKA (reference sequence). Trimming shortened V by 5 bases and J by 3 bases, and 20 bases separated the two germline ends. CDR3 amino acids: CSAPTWTDEGYNEQFF. DNA for the CDR3: TGCAGTGCTCCCACCTGGACAGACGAAGGCTACAATGAGCAGTTCTTC.

The chain links TRBV5-1 to TRBJ2-1; D is undetermined. Germline loops: CDR1 SGHRS, CDR2 YFSETQ. V was pared by 4 bases and J by 8 bases, with 22 bases between. There are 16 residues in the CDR3. The CDR3 sequence is CASSPLRRQTSHEQFF. CDR3 in DNA: TGCGCCAGCAGCCCCCTCCGGCGGCAAACCTCCCATGAGCAGTTCTTC.

The CDR3 nucleotides read TGCGCCAGCAGTCAACGGGACATAGCCTACGAGCAGTACTTC. It encodes CASSQRDIAYEQYF. The gene calls are TRBV23-1 and TRBJ2-7; perhaps TRBD1 as D (6 bases). TRBV23-1 is an ORF; its function is uncertain. V lost 2 bases to trimming and J lost 2 bases, with 10 bases between them. This CDR3 comprises 14 residues.

V and J are TRBV6-2 or TRBV6-3 and TRBJ1-4; possibly TRBD1 for D (5 bases). V was pared by 5 bases and J by 5 bases, with 12 bases between. The CDR3 runs to 14 residues. Germline CDR1 reads MNHEY; CDR2 reads SVGEGT. The DNA of the CDR3 is TGTGCCAGCAGTGACGGGACTCAGAATGAAAAACTGTTTTTT. This sequence encodes CASSDGTQNEKLFF.

The chain joins TRBV19 to TRBJ1-2; a possible D gene is TRBD1 (6 bases). CDR1 LNHDA and CDR2 SQIVND come from the germline V gene (reference sequence). Trimming removed 9 bases from V and 4 bases from J, with 18 bases in between. The CDR3 length is 14 residues. CDR3 nucleotides: TGTGCCAGCTGGGGGGGGGCCGCCGGCTATGGCTACACCTTC. Its protein product is CASWGGAAGYGYTF.

The chain combines TRBV29-1 with TRBJ2-5; D is perhaps TRBD1 (5 bases). CDR1 is SQVTM and CDR2 is ANQGSEA in the germline V gene. The CDR3 has 13 amino acids. V lost 7 bases and J 5 bases, leaving 17 bases between the germline ends. CDR3 amino acids: CSAEQGRSETQYF. The CDR3 DNA is TGCAGCGCCGAGCAGGGTCGGTCGGAGACCCAGTACTTC.

As regards this clonotype: The junction departs from the called germline gene at one end, perhaps through a read error. The chain links TRBV7-7 to TRBJ2-1; D may be TRBD1 (5 bases). Germline CDR1 SSHAT, CDR2 FNYEAQ (reference sequence). The CDR3 consists of 14 residues. The CDR3 DNA reads TGTGCTAGCAGCTTACGCCCAGGGTGGCCTGAGCAGTTCTTC. Translating it yields CASSLRPGWPEQFF. Filled out from reference TRBV7-7 and TRBJ2-1, the complete variable domain reads GAGVSQSPRYKVTKRGQDVTLRCDPISSHATLYWYQQALGQGPEFLTYFNYEAQPDKSGLPSDRFSAERPEGSISTLTIQRTEQRDSAMYRCASSLRPGWPEQFFGPGTRLTVL.

The chain couples TRBV2 to TRBJ2-5, with TRBD2 matching over 9 bases. The germline gives CDR1 SNHLY, CDR2 FYNNEI. This CDR3 is built from 15 residues. V trimming: 6 bases; J trimming: 0 bases; junction bases outside the gene matches: 5. The DNA for the CDR3 is TGTGCCAGCAGCCTAGCGGGAACGTACCAAGAGACCCAGTACTTC. Amino acid sequence: CASSLAGTYQETQYF. Full variable domain (remainder filled in from reference TRBV2 and TRBJ2-5): EPEVTQTPSHQVTQMGQEVILRCVPISNHLYFYWYRQILGQKVEFLVSFYNNEISEKSEIFDDQFSVERPDGSNFTLKIRSTKLEDSAMYFCASSLAGTYQETQYFGPGTRLLVL.

This chain joins TRBV9 and TRBJ2-1, with 9 bases lining up with TRBD2. V lost 3 bases, J lost 2 bases, and 6 bases stayed unmatched. CDR3 length: 16 residues. Germline loops: CDR1 SGDLS, CDR2 YYNGEE. CDR3 amino acids: CASSETAGGTYNEQFF. The CDR3 DNA reads TGTGCCAGCAGCGAGACTGCGGGAGGGACCTACAATGAGCAGTTCTTC.

This clonotype was found once. The CDR3 sequence is CASSQDRDRLSSPGELFF. CDR3 DNA: TGTGCCAGCAGCCAAGATCGGGACAGGCTCTCTTCCCCCGGGGAGCTGTTTTTT. V usage is TRBV3-1 and J usage is TRBJ2-2, with 8 bases that match TRBD1. With 0 bases clipped from V and 6 bases from J, the junction kept 12 bases outside the gene matches. The CDR3 sequence is 18 residues long. Germline values: CDR1 LGHDT, CDR2 YNNKEL (reference sequence).

The V gene is TRBV10-3, the J gene TRBJ2-6; no definite D call. V was pared by 3 bases and J by 0 bases, with 6 bases between. Germline CDR1 and CDR2: ENHRY and SYGVKD. The CDR3 totals 15 residues. The CDR3 nucleotides read TGTGCCATCAGTGATGTCCGCTCTGGGGCCAACGTCCTGACTTTC. Its protein product is CAISDVRSGANVLTF.

This rearrangement joins TRBV29-1 to TRBJ1-1, with a possible D match to TRBD1 (6 bases). Per the germline V gene, CDR1 is SQVTM and CDR2 is ANQGSEA. The CDR3 has 13 amino acids. Trimming took 8 bases from V and 10 from J, leaving 23 bases between them. CDR3 region: CSFSPGAGVVAFF. The CDR3 DNA sequence: TGCAGCTTTTCCCCCGGGGCAGGGGTTGTAGCTTTCTTT.

About this clonotype itself: Compared with germline, one end of the junction differs, possibly owing to a read error. The V gene is TRBV9, the J gene TRBJ2-2, with 9 positions matching TRBD1. CDR1 and CDR2 from the germline V gene are SGDLS and YYNGEE. CDR3 length: 16 residues. CDR3 DNA sequence: TGTGCCAGCGGATCACACGGGACAGGGAACCCCGGGGAGCTGTTTTTT. Residues: CASGSHGTGNPGELFF.

The chain combines TRBV3-1 with TRBJ2-1; a possible D gene is TRBD2 (6 bases). CDR1 and CDR2 (germline): LGHDT, YNNKEL (reference sequence). V was shortened by 4 bases and J by 10 bases, with 11 bases between the two germline ends. The CDR3 sequence is 12 residues long. The CDR3 DNA follows: TGTGCCAGCAGCCCGACTAGAGGGGAGCAGTTCTTC. It codes for CASSPTRGEQFF.

The chain couples TRBV18 to TRBJ2-2, with D tentatively TRBD2 (6 bases). The V gene's germline CDR1 is KGHSH and CDR2 LQKENI. The germline V and J ends were trimmed by 0 bases and 4 bases, with 12 bases remaining between them. The CDR3 is 16 amino acids. CDR3 sequence: CASSPPLAFSTGELFF. The CDR3 DNA follows: TGTGCCAGCTCACCACCACTAGCCTTTTCCACCGGGGAGCTGTTTTTT.

V gene TRBV7-8 combines with J gene TRBJ2-1; D perhaps matches TRBD1 (5 bases). The CDR3 runs 12 residues. Germline V lookup: CDR1 SGHVS, CDR2 FQNEAQ. Trimming cost V 1 base and J 13 bases, with 11 bases left between them. The CDR3 DNA reads as TGTGCCAGCAGCTTAGAACTCCAGGGTCAGTTCTTC. Its translation is CASSLELQGQFF.